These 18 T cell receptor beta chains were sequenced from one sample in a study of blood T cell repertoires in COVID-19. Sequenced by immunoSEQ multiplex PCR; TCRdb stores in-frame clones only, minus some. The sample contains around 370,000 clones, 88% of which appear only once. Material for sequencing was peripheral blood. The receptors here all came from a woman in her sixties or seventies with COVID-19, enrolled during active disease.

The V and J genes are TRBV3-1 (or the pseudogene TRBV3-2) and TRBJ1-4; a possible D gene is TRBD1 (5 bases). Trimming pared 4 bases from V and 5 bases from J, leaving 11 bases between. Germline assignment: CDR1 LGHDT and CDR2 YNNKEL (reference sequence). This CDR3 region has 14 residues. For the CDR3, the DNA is TGTGCCAGCAGCCGGGGCACTTTCAATGAAAAACTGTTTTTT. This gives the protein CASSRGTFNEKLFF.

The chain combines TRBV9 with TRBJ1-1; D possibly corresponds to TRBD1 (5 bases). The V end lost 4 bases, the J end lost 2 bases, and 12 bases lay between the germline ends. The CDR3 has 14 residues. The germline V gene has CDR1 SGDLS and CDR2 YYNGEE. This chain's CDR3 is CASSPVDRNTEAFF. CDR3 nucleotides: TGTGCCAGCAGCCCAGTCGACAGAAACACTGAAGCTTTCTTT.

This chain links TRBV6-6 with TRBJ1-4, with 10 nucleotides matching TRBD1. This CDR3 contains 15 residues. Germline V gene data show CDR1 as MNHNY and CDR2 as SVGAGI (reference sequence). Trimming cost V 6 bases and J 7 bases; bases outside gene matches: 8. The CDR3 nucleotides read TGTGCCAGCAGCCCGACAGGGGGCGCCGGTGAAAAACTGTTTTTT. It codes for CASSPTGGAGEKLFF.

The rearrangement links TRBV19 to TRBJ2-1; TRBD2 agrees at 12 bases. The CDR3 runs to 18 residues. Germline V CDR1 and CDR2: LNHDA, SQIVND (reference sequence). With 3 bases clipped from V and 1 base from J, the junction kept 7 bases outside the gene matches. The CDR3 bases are TGTGCCAGTAGTATCGAACTAGCGGGGGGCCCTTCCTACAATGAGCAGTTCTTC. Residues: CASSIELAGGPSYNEQFF.

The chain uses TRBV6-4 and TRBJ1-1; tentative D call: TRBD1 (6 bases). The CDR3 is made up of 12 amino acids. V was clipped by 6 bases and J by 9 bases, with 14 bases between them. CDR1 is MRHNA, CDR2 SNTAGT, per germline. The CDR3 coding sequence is TGTGCCAGCAGGACAGGAGACGGGCAAGCTTTCTTT. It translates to CASRTGDGQAFF.

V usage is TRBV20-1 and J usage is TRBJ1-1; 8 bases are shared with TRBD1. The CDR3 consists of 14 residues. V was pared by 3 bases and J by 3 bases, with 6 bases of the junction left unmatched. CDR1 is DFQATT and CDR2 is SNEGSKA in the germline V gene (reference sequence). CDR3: CSASEDREDTEAFF. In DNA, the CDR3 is TGCAGTGCTAGTGAGGACAGGGAGGACACTGAAGCTTTCTTT.

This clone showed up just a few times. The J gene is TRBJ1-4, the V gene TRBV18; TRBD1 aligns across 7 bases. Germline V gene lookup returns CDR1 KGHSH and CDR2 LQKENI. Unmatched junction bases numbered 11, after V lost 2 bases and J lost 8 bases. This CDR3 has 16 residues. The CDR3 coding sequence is TGTGCCAGCTCACCATCATCCCCAGGGGGAGACGAAAAACTGTTTTTT. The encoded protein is CASSPSSPGGDEKLFF.

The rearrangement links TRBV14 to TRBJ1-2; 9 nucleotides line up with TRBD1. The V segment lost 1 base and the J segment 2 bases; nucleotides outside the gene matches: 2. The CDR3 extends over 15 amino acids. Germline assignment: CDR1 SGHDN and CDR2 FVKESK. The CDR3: CASSQGDRVNYGYTF. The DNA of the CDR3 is TGTGCCAGCAGCCAAGGGGACAGGGTGAACTATGGCTACACCTTC.

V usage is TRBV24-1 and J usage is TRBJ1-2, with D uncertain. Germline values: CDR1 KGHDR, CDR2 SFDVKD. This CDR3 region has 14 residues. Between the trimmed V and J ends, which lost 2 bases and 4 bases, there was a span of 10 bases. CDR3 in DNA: TGTGCCACCAGTGATTCGGACTGGGGCTATGGCTACACCTTC. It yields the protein CATSDSDWGYGYTF.

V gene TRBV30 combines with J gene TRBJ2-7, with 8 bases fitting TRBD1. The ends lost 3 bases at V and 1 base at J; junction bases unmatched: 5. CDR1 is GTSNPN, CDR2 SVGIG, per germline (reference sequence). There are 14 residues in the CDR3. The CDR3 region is CAWSLGTGSYEQYF. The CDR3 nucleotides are TGTGCCTGGAGCTTAGGGACAGGTTCCTACGAGCAGTACTTC.

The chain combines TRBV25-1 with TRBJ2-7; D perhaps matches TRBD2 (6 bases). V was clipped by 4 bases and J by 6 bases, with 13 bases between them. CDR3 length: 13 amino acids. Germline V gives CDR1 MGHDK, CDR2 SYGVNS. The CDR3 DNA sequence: TGTGCCAGCAGTGTGGGCGGGGCCGGCGAGCAGTACTTC. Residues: CASSVGGAGEQYF.

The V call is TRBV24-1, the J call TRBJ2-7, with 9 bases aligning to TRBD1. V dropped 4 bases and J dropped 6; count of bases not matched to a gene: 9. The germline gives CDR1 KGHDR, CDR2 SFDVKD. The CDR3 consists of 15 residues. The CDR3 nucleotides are TGTGCCACCAGTGACACCGGGACAGGGCTTCGCGAGCAGTACTTC. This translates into CATSDTGTGLREQYF.

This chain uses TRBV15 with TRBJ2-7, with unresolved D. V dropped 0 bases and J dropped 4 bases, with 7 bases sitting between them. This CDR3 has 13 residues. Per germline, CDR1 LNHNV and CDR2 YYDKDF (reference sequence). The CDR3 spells CATSREITYEQYF. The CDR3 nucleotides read TGTGCCACCAGCAGAGAAATAACATACGAGCAGTACTTC.

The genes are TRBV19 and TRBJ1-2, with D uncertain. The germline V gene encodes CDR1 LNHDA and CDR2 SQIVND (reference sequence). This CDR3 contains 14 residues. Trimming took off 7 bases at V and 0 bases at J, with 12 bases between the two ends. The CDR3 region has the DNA TGTGCCAGTATGTGGACGGACTCTAACTATGGCTACACCTTC. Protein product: CASMWTDSNYGYTF.

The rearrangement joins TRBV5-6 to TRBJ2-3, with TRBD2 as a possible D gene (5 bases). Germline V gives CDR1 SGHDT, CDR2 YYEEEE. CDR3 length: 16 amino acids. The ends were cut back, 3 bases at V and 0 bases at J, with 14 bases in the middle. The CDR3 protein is CASSYWRVTSTDTQYF. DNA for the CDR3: TGTGCCAGCAGCTACTGGCGGGTAACTAGCACAGATACGCAGTATTTT.

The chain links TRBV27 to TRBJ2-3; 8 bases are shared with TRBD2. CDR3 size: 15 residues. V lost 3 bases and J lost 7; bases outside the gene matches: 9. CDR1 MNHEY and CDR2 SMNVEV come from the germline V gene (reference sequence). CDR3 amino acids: CASSFGSGGQNTQYF. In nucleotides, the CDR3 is TGTGCCAGCAGTTTTGGGTCGGGGGGGCAAAATACGCAGTATTTT.

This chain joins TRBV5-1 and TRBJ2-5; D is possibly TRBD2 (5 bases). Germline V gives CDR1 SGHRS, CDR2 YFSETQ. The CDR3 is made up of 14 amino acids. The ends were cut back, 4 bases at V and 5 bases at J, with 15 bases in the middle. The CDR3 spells CASSESGIRETQYF. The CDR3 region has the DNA TGCGCCAGCAGCGAATCGGGGATTCGGGAGACCCAGTACTTC.

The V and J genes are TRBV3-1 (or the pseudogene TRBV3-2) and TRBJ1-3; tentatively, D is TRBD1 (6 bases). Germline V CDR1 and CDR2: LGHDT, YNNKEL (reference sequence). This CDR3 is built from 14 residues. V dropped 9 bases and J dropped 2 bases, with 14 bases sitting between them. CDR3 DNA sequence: TGTGCCAGGGGGGCCGACTTAACTGGAAACACCATATATTTT. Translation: CARGADLTGNTIYF.